These 8 T cell receptor beta chains share one sample of origin, sequenced in a study of blood T cell repertoires in COVID-19. Profiling relied on immunoSEQ multiplex PCR, and the TCRdb table lists in-frame clones only, not all of them. The table has a few hundred thousand clones, about 86% seen once. Sequenced input: peripheral blood. The receptor set was obtained from a woman aged 30 to 39 who had recovered from COVID-19.

The rearrangement uses TRBV11-3 and TRBJ2-1; 7 bases align to TRBD2. The CDR3 covers 13 residues. Germline loops: CDR1 SGHNT, CDR2 YENEEA. The V and J ends lost 3 bases and 9 bases, in that order; junction bases with no gene match: 5. The CDR3 coding sequence is TGTGCCAGCAGCTTTTCGGCGGGAGCTGAGCAGTTCTTC. It specifies CASSFSAGAEQFF.

The J gene is TRBJ1-1, the V gene TRBV19, with a weak D call TRBD1 (6 bases). Looked up from germline, CDR1 is LNHDA and CDR2 is SQIVND (reference sequence). The CDR3 covers 13 residues. Trimming stripped 3 bases from V and 4 bases from J, with 9 bases between. CDR3 sequence (DNA): TGTGCCAGTAGTATGGGACACGTCACTGAAGCTTTCTTT. It yields the protein CASSMGHVTEAFF.

This rearrangement joins TRBV9 to TRBJ2-1, with TRBD2 identical over 10 bases. The CDR3 extends over 16 amino acids. J was trimmed by 7 bases and V by 3 bases; bases with no gene match: 10. CDR1 is SGDLS and CDR2 is YYNGEE in the germline V gene. In DNA, the CDR3 is TGTGCCAGCAGCGCACACCGACTAGCGGGTGGGAATGAGCAGTTCTTC. Amino acid sequence: CASSAHRLAGGNEQFF.

V usage is TRBV3-1 (or the pseudogene TRBV3-2) and J usage is TRBJ1-1; D remains unclear. The length of the CDR3 is 14 residues. Germline CDR1 is LGHDT and CDR2 is YNNKEL (reference sequence). Trimming stripped 1 base from V and 1 base from J, with 7 bases between. The CDR3 DNA reads as TGTGCCAGCAGCCAAGCCCTCTCGAACACTGAAGCTTTCTTT. Translating gives CASSQALSNTEAFF.

The genes are TRBV7-2 and TRBJ2-4; 8 positions agree with TRBD1. Germline V gives CDR1 SGHTA, CDR2 FQGNSA. CDR3 length equals 16 residues. Unmatched junction bases numbered 6, after V lost 2 bases and J lost 3 bases. CDR3 residues: CASSLNRGKGKNIQYF. The DNA of the CDR3 is TGTGCCAGCAGCTTAAACAGGGGGAAAGGCAAAAACATTCAGTACTTC.

Concerning this clone itself: A read error may produce the germline difference seen at one junction end. The V and J genes are TRBV3-1 (or the pseudogene TRBV3-2) and TRBJ2-1, with 8 nucleotides matching TRBD1. The V gene's germline CDR1 is LGHDT and CDR2 YNNKEL (reference sequence). The CDR3 totals 11 residues. The CDR3: CASSQGTGKVF. The DNA for the CDR3 is TGTGCCAGCAGCCAAGGGACAGGGAAGGTCTTC.

This rearrangement joins TRBV2 to TRBJ2-1; 9 nucleotides align to TRBD1. J gave up 0 bases and V 1 base, and 4 bases lay outside the gene matches. The CDR3 extends over 17 amino acids. Germline CDR1 is SNHLY and CDR2 is FYNNEI. The CDR3 is CASSEGGQGSSYNEQFF. CDR3 nucleotides: TGTGCCAGCAGTGAAGGGGGACAGGGTAGCTCCTACAATGAGCAGTTCTTC.

The chain has TRBV19 and TRBJ1-5; 9 bases map to TRBD1. Looked up from germline, CDR1 is LNHDA and CDR2 is SQIVND (reference sequence). J was trimmed by 7 bases and V by 3 bases; bases with no gene match: 4. The CDR3 length is 14 residues. This CDR3 is CASSIRTGDQPQHF. Written as DNA, the CDR3 is TGTGCCAGTAGTATTAGGACAGGGGACCAGCCCCAGCATTTT.